Listed here are 8 T cell receptor beta chains from one sample, sequenced in a study of CD8 T cells in ankylosing spondylitis (dated by TCRdb to 2016 to 2017). Findings and caveats that apply to the study as a whole: A TCR beta motif made up of several highly homologous amino acid variants appeared to be characteristic of blood from ankylosing spondylitis patients.

These receptors lack a known antigen. Receptors were amplified or captured by 5' RACE. Instrument on record: Illumina HiSeq 2500. In TCRdb, the public reads were trimmed at Q25 with fastp and aligned with MiXCR, with productive beta chains retained. CDR3 protein duplicates are merged, each entry listing the most common genes and DNA. The sample table lists roughly 370,000 distinct CDR3 sequences, 20% to 25% of them with a count of one. The ten largest clones represent about 15% of the sample. Input material: blood, either unsorted or a sorted T cell fraction (not recorded which). These receptors were taken from a male donor with ankylosing spondylitis.

This rearrangement joins TRBV5-1 to TRBJ2-3; D is unresolved. The CDR3 runs to 16 residues. CDR1 and CDR2 from the germline V gene are SGHRS and YFSETQ. The V and J ends lost 4 bases and 0 bases respectively, with 15 bases between them. This CDR3 is CASSGRLRSSTDTQYF. The DNA for the CDR3 is TGCGCCAGCAGCGGCCGACTTCGATCTAGCACAGATACGCAGTATTTT.

This clonotype showed up just a few times. The rearrangement uses TRBV6-4 and TRBJ2-1; unclear D gene. The CDR3 runs to 15 residues. Trimming pared 2 bases from V and 3 bases from J, leaving 11 bases between. CDR1 MRHNA and CDR2 SNTAGT come from the germline V gene. The CDR3 DNA reads TGTGCCAGCAGTGACGCTAGTACAGACTACAATGAGCAGTTCTTC. Translating gives CASSDASTDYNEQFF.

In this sample, this clonotype turned up a few times. The V and J genes are TRBV5-1 and TRBJ2-5; 9 bases map to TRBD2. The germline gives CDR1 SGHRS, CDR2 YFSETQ. This CDR3 has 14 amino acids. V was clipped by 7 bases and J by 5 bases; unmatched bases: 9. CDR3 sequence reads: CASRNSGSLETQYF. The CDR3 region has the DNA TGCGCCAGCCGGAATAGCGGGAGCCTGGAGACCCAGTACTTC.

This clonotype was observed a handful of times. The genes are TRBV5-1 and TRBJ1-2; possible D gene TRBD1, 6 bases. This CDR3 region has 15 residues. Germline CDR1 reads SGHRS; CDR2 reads YFSETQ. V lost 3 bases and J 2 bases, leaving 14 bases between the germline ends. For the CDR3, the DNA is TGCGCCAGCAGCTCCCCGACAGGAGGAAACTATGGCTACACCTTC. Translated, it gives CASSSPTGGNYGYTF.

The chain links TRBV11-3 to TRBJ2-1, with D possibly TRBD1 on 6 matching bases. CDR3 length: 13 residues. V lost 5 bases to trimming and J lost 9 bases, with 14 bases between them. The V gene's germline CDR1 is SGHNT and CDR2 YENEEA. The CDR3 spells CASSLGQRGEQFF. The CDR3 DNA is TGTGCCAGCAGCCTAGGACAGCGCGGTGAGCAGTTCTTC.

This clonotype occurred many times. The V gene is TRBV2, the J gene TRBJ1-4, with D possibly TRBD1 on 5 matching bases. The CDR3 length is 16 residues. V lost 3 bases and J 3 bases, leaving 14 bases between the germline ends. The V gene's germline CDR1 is SNHLY and CDR2 FYNNEI. CDR3 sequence reads: CASSDGGTAANEKLFF. The CDR3 nucleotides are TGTGCCAGCAGTGACGGGGGGACGGCGGCTAATGAAAAACTGTTTTTT.

The V and J genes are TRBV5-1 and TRBJ2-7, with D tentatively TRBD1 (7 bases). CDR1 SGHRS and CDR2 YFSETQ come from the germline V gene. Trimming pared 2 bases from V and 5 bases from J, leaving 17 bases between. This CDR3 has 15 amino acids. The CDR3 nucleotides read TGCGCCAGCAGCTTCCAGGGGGGCTGGAATGACGAGCAGTACTTC. Protein product: CASSFQGGWNDEQYF.

This clonotype was seen ten or more times. The rearrangement joins TRBV4-1 to TRBJ2-1; TRBD2 matches 9 bases. V trimming: 0 bases; J trimming: 4 bases; junction bases outside the gene matches: 4. The germline V gene encodes CDR1 MGHRA and CDR2 YSYEKL. There are 16 residues in the CDR3. DNA of the CDR3: TGCGCCAGCAGCCAAGAGTCAGCGGGAGGTTACAATGAGCAGTTCTTC. This encodes CASSQESAGGYNEQFF.